This T cell receptor beta chain was sequenced in a study of T cells in pancreatic ductal adenocarcinoma. Germline V gene lookup returns CDR1 LNHDA and CDR2 SQIVND (reference sequence). This CDR3 has 15 residues. The V end was cut by 7 bases, the J end by 2 bases, with 14 bases between. Selected pancreatic ductal adenocarcinoma patients had undergone surgery without neoadjuvant therapy. Profiled with immunoSEQ multiplex PCR; TCRdb holds only in-frame clones, not every one. The data contain about 97,000 clones, nearly 95% of them singletons. The chain carries TRBV19 and TRBJ2-2; D gene unclear. The TCR sequence derives from a human donor with pancreatic ductal adenocarcinoma. The material sequenced was PBMCs. For the CDR3, the DNA is TGTGCCAGTAATGTCGCGGCCGCAAACACCGGGGAGCTGTTTTTT. This gives the protein CASNVAAANTGELFF.